These 8 T cell receptor beta chains were sequenced from one sample in a study of shared clonotypes between healthy human individuals (dated by TCRdb to the early 2020s). Libraries were constructed by the immunoSEQ multiplex PCR assay. TCRdb's version of the immuneACCESS table is confined to in-frame rearrangements and falls short of the full clone set. An unresolved V gene accounts for under half of the shortfall where checked; the remainder is of unknown origin. In this sample the table shows around 1.9 million clones, under 95% of which occur a single time. Over 1.5% of the sample rests with the top ten. For the CD8 naive samples, CD45RO-negative cells were positively selected for CCR7, yielding a CD45RA+CCR7+ population from which TemRA cells were excluded. The specimen sequenced was naive CD8+ T cells from PBMCs. The cell subset or site label here, explained by the study, means: CD45RA+CCR7+. The receptors were gathered from a man between 18 and 29 years old in good health. Some clones in this sample may be carry-over from other donors' samples.

This clone was seen a single time. The V gene is TRBV5-1, the J gene TRBJ1-2; possible D gene TRBD1, 5 bases. The CDR3 has 14 residues. Germline CDR1 is SGHRS and CDR2 is YFSETQ. V was cut by 1 base and J by 5 bases, with 12 bases left in between. Written as DNA, the CDR3 is TGCGCCAGCAGCTTGTCTGGGGCCACTTATGGCTACACCTTC. As protein: CASSLSGATYGYTF.

The chain has TRBV25-1 and TRBJ2-5; 12 bases line up with TRBD2. The DNA end is more similar to TRBJ2-7, so the J call may be wrong. The CDR3 is 15 residues long. Germline V gene lookup returns CDR1 MGHDK and CDR2 SYGVNS. The CDR3, as DNA: TGTGCCAGCAGTGAGCTAGCGGGAGGGACCCACGAGCAGTACTTC. This sequence encodes CASSELAGGTHEQYF.

The rearrangement uses TRBV2 and TRBJ2-5; D gene uncertain. Germline CDR1 SNHLY, CDR2 FYNNEI. This CDR3 is 13 amino acids long. V shed 3 bases and J shed 1 base, with 6 bases lying between them. The DNA for the CDR3 is TGTGCCAGCAGTGAGGGCTTCCAAGAGACCCAGTACTTC. Translated: CASSEGFQETQYF.

V usage is TRBV27 and J usage is TRBJ2-7, with D possibly matching TRBD2 (6 bases). Trimming shortened V by 2 bases and J by 2 bases, and 10 bases separated the two germline ends. The CDR3 sequence is 14 residues long. CDR1 is MNHEY and CDR2 is SMNVEV in the germline V gene (reference sequence). DNA of the CDR3: TGTGCCAGCAGTTTACGGAGGGCTACCTACGAGCAGTACTTC. This encodes CASSLRRATYEQYF.

This chain connects TRBV19 to TRBJ1-1; 7 nucleotides match TRBD1. CDR1 and CDR2 from the germline V gene are LNHDA and SQIVND (reference sequence). V trimming: 5 bases; J trimming: 1 base; junction bases outside the gene matches: 7. This CDR3 is 15 amino acids long. CDR3 residues: CASSRTGAWNTEAFF. The CDR3 DNA follows: TGTGCCAGTAGTCGAACAGGGGCATGGAACACTGAAGCTTTCTTT. Looking up the rest from reference TRBV19 and TRBJ1-1 gives the full variable domain: DGGITQSPKYLFRKEGQNVTLSCEQNLNHDAMYWYRQDPGQGLRLIYYSQIVNDFQKGDIAEGYSVSREKKESFPLTVTSAQKNPTAFYLCASSRTGAWNTEAFFGQGTRLTVV.

This chain joins TRBV30 and TRBJ2-2; TRBD2 matches at 14 bases. The V and J ends lost 2 bases and 7 bases, in that order; junction bases with no gene match: 12. The CDR3 is 18 amino acids. The germline CDR1 and CDR2 sequences are GTSNPN and SVGIG (reference sequence). Written as DNA, the CDR3 is TGTGCCTGGAGTCACGGAGGACTAGCGGGAGGTTTTCACGGGGAGCTGTTTTTT. Translation: CAWSHGGLAGGFHGELFF. Full variable domain (remainder filled in from reference TRBV30 and TRBJ2-2): SQTIHQWPATLVQPVGSPLSLECTVEGTSNPNLYWYRQAAGRGLQLLFYSVGIGQISSEVPQNLSASRPQDRQFILSSKKLLLSDSGFYLCAWSHGGLAGGFHGELFFGEGSRLTVL.

The rearrangement links TRBV9 to TRBJ2-1, with D unclear. Germline lookup yields CDR1 SGDLS and CDR2 YYNGEE. The CDR3 spans 11 residues. V was trimmed by 7 bases and J by 1 base, leaving 3 bases between them. CDR3 sequence reads: CASESYNEQFF. The CDR3 DNA is TGTGCCAGCGAGTCCTACAATGAGCAGTTCTTC.

The J gene is TRBJ2-3, the V gene TRBV28, with 9 bases matching TRBD2. Germline CDR1 is MDHEN and CDR2 is SYDVKM. CDR3 size: 15 residues. V lost 6 bases to trimming and J lost 5 bases; unmatched junction nucleotides: 9. CDR3 region: CASSRNSGRLDTQYF. The CDR3 DNA reads as TGTGCCAGCAGCCGTAATAGCGGGAGATTAGATACGCAGTATTTT.